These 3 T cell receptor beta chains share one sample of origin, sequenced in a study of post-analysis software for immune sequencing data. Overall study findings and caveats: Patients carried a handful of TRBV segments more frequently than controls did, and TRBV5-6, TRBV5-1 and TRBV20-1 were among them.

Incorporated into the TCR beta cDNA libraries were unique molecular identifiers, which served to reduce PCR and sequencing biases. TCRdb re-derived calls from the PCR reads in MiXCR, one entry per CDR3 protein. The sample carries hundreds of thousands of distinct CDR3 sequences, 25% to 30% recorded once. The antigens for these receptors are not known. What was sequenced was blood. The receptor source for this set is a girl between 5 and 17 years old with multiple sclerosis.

CDR3 nucleotide sequence: TGTGCCAGCAGCTTGGTGTGGGCGGGGGGCAGCGTATTCGATGAGCAGTTCTTC. Amino acids: CASSLVWAGGSVFDEQFF. The chain links TRBV5-6 to TRBJ2-1, with 8 bases fitting TRBD2. This CDR3 comprises 18 residues. J was trimmed by 8 bases and V by 0 bases; bases with no gene match: 16. Germline assignment: CDR1 SGHDT and CDR2 YYEEEE.

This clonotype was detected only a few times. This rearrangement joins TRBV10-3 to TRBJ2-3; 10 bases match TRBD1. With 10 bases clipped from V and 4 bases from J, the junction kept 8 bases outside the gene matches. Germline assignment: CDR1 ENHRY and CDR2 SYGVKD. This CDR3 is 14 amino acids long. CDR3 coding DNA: TGTGCCACAACCGCGGACAGGGGGGCAGATACGCAGTATTTT. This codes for CATTADRGADTQYF.

The CDR3 is CASSPGQDLFIGYEQYF. CDR3 DNA: TGTGCCAGCAGCCCGGGACAAGACTTATTTATCGGATACGAGCAGTACTTC. The chain couples TRBV7-9 to TRBJ2-4; D is perhaps TRBD1 (6 bases). The DNA matches TRBJ2-7 better at its end, which makes the J call doubtful. The CDR3 runs to 17 residues. Germline assignment: CDR1 SEHNR and CDR2 FQNEAQ (reference sequence).